The 11 T cell receptor beta chains in this list originate from one sample, sequenced in a study of technical replicates of blood from several donors (dated by TCRdb to 2016 to 2017). The library came from the immunoSEQ multiplex PCR assay. TCRdb retrieved this table from immuneACCESS and kept in-frame rearrangements only. Not all clones are present; in checked studies, unresolved V genes account for under half, and no reason is known for the remainder. In this sample the table shows some 83,000 clones, over 85% of which occur a single time. Of the sample, 0.25% falls within the top ten clones. The specimen was T cells isolated from PBMCs. The source of these receptors is a human donor in good health.

The chain is built from TRBV6-5 and TRBJ2-7; D uncertain. V shed 5 bases and J shed 4 bases, with 9 bases lying between them. The V gene's germline CDR1 is MNHEY and CDR2 SVGAGI. This CDR3 has 12 residues. The CDR3 sequence is CASSGLSYEQYF. In DNA, the CDR3 is TGTGCCAGCAGTGGCCTCTCTTACGAGCAGTACTTC.

The V call is TRBV28, the J call TRBJ2-7, with D perhaps TRBD2 (7 bases). Germline loops: CDR1 MDHEN, CDR2 SYDVKM. V was shortened by 6 bases and J by 2 bases, with 17 bases between the two germline ends. The CDR3 has 15 amino acids. The CDR3 region is CASSPLAGAPYEQYF. The CDR3 bases are TGTGCCAGCAGCCCCTTGGCGGGGGCCCCCTACGAGCAGTACTTC.

The rearrangement uses TRBV27 and TRBJ2-1, with 12 bases identical to TRBD2. CDR3 length equals 17 residues. J was trimmed by 8 bases and V by 2 bases; bases with no gene match: 10. Germline-derived CDR1 and CDR2 are MNHEY and SMNVEV (reference sequence). The CDR3 bases are TGTGCCAGCAGTTTAGAGGCTAGCGGGAGGGCCGGGGATGAGCAGTTCTTC. It yields the protein CASSLEASGRAGDEQFF.

V gene TRBV5-5 combines with J gene TRBJ2-2; the D is unclear. Trimming pared 1 base from V and 2 bases from J, leaving 12 bases between. There are 16 residues in the CDR3. CDR1 is SGHKS and CDR2 is YYEKEE in the germline V gene (reference sequence). The DNA of the CDR3 is TGTGCCAGCAGCTTGCGTCACTTGGTCAACACCGGGGAGCTGTTTTTT. Translation: CASSLRHLVNTGELFF.

The chain is built from TRBV10-2 and TRBJ2-7; 11 bases align to TRBD2. This CDR3 is built from 13 residues. CDR1 WSHSY and CDR2 SAAADI come from the germline V gene. With V trimmed by 5 bases and J by 5 bases, 2 bases remained unmatched. CDR3 DNA sequence: TGCGCCAGCAGTCGACTAGCGGGAAACGAGCAGTACTTC. It specifies CASSRLAGNEQYF.

The rearrangement joins TRBV14 to TRBJ2-7, with 13 bases aligning to TRBD2. CDR1 is SGHDN, CDR2 FVKESK, per germline. This CDR3 is built from 16 residues. V shed 4 bases, J shed 4 bases, and the junction held 7 bases outside the gene matches. The CDR3 nucleotides read TGTGCCAGCAGCCTTCGGACTAGCGGGGGCACTTACGAGCAGTACTTC. Translating it yields CASSLRTSGGTYEQYF.

The V gene is TRBV5-1, the J gene TRBJ1-1; unclear D gene. Trimming removed 0 bases from V and 2 bases from J, with 5 bases in between. Germline CDR1 and CDR2: SGHRS and YFSETQ. The length of the CDR3 is 13 residues. The CDR3 region is CASSLAPNTEAFF. The CDR3 DNA follows: TGCGCCAGCAGCTTGGCCCCTAACACTGAAGCTTTCTTT.

This sequence joins TRBV2 and TRBJ2-2; a weak D match, TRBD1 (6 bases). Trimming removed 6 bases from V and 0 bases from J, with 11 bases in between. Germline CDR1 SNHLY, CDR2 FYNNEI. The length of the CDR3 is 15 residues. The CDR3 DNA is TGTGCCAGCAGCCGGGACACAGCGAACACCGGGGAGCTGTTTTTT. Translated, it gives CASSRDTANTGELFF.

The rearrangement links TRBV6-5 to TRBJ2-5; D might be TRBD2 (5 bases). V was cut by 3 bases and J by 2 bases, with 10 bases left in between. This CDR3 has 14 residues. CDR1 MNHEY and CDR2 SVGAGI come from the germline V gene. The CDR3: CASSYLTGQETQYF. CDR3 coding DNA: TGTGCCAGCAGTTATCTTACGGGGCAAGAGACCCAGTACTTC.

The chain combines TRBV6-4 with TRBJ2-1; D is possibly TRBD1 (6 bases). Germline V gives CDR1 MRHNA, CDR2 SNTAGT. There are 16 residues in the CDR3. V lost 3 bases, J lost 0 bases, and 12 bases lay in between. The CDR3 region has the DNA TGTGCCAGCAGTGAAACCGGGACACTCTCCTACAATGAGCAGTTCTTC. This codes for CASSETGTLSYNEQFF.

The chain employs TRBV28 and TRBJ2-7, with D maybe TRBD2 (5 bases). Germline CDR1 reads MDHEN; CDR2 reads SYDVKM. This CDR3 is 13 amino acids long. V lost 8 bases to trimming and J lost 6 bases, with 17 bases between them. The CDR3 DNA follows: TGTGCCAGCTTCCTAGCTCCTACCGGCGAGCAGTACTTC. Translating it yields CASFLAPTGEQYF.